The sample holds one count of the clone carrying this T cell receptor beta chain. Antigen specificity is unknown. The sample belongs to a study of vaccination effects on CD4 cells after COVID-19. The overall study: Every participant took two doses of the BNT162b2 or mRNA-1273 vaccine.

Overall study results and limits: Marked clonal contraction of infection- and vaccine-induced clones was seen late after vaccination.

Sequenced by immunoSEQ multiplex PCR; TCRdb stores in-frame clones only, minus some. This table has tens of thousands of clones, approximately 79% appearing once. The J segment lost 6 bases and the V segment lost 0 bases, leaving 8 bases of the junction unmatched. The CDR3 is made up of 15 amino acids. CDR1 SGHKS and CDR2 YYEKEE come from the germline V gene (reference sequence). Antigen-specific CD4+ T cells were expanded with viral peptide pools in the ViraFEST assay before sequencing. Subsequent to roughly 10 days of culture, CD4+ T cells were isolated. Vaccine recipients had no previous SARS-CoV-2 infection; their nucleocapsid antibodies were negative. PBMC were cultured at about 1.9 million per well with roughly 10 IU/ml IL-2 and about 9.4 ug/ml peptides. Cultures received IL-2 medium that replaced half the medium on days 3 and 7.

Material: CD4+ T cells from PBMCs cultured with HCoV-OC43 spike peptides, obtained before COVID-19 vaccination. Sample subset: HCoV-OC43 spike overlapping peptide pool stimulation. V gene TRBV5-5 combines with J gene TRBJ1-2; 7 positions agree with TRBD1. The receptor was isolated from a human donor who received a COVID-19 vaccine. The CDR3 nucleotides are TGTGCCAGCAGCTTGGCCGCGACAGGGATCAATGGCTACACCTTC. Encoded protein: CASSLAATGINGYTF.